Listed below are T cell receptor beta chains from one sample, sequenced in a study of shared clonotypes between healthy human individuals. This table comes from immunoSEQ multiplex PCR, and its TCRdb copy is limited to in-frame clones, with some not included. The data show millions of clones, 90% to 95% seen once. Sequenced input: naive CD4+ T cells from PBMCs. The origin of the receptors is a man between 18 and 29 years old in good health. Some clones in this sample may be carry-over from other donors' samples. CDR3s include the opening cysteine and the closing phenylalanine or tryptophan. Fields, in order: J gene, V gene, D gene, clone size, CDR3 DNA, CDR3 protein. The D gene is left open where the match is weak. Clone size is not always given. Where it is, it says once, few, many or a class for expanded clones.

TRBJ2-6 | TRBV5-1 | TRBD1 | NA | TGCGCCAGCAGCGGTGACAGGGACGGATCTGGGGCCAACGTCCTGACTTTC | CASSGDRDGSGANVLTF
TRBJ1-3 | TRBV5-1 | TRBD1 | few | TGCGCCAGCAGCTTGTACGCGGACAGGGCCGGAAACACCATATATTTT | CASSLYADRAGNTIYF
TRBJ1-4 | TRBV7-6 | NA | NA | TGTGCCAGCAGCTTCTCTGGGACTAATGAAAAACTGTTTTTT | CASSFSGTNEKLFF
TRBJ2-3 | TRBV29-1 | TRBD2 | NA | TGCAGCGTTGTTGAGGGAGGGTTAGATACGCAGTATTTT | CSVVEGGLDTQYF
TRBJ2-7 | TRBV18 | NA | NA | TGTGCCAGCTCACCCGGGGGTAGGGGCTACGAGCAGTACTTC | CASSPGGRGYEQYF
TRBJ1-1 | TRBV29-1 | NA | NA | TGCAGCGTGGGGGACCGGGCGGTCAACACTGAAGCTTTCTTT | CSVGDRAVNTEAFF
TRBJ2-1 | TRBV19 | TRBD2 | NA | TGTGCCAGTAATGCCAACTTCCGTGGGCTAGCGGGAGTCGGTAATGAGCAGTTCTTC | CASNANFRGLAGVGNEQFF
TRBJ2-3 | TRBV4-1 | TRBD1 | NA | TGCGCCAGCAGCCAAGATTATTACAGGGACAGGGGAGATACGCAGTATTTT | CASSQDYYRDRGDTQYF
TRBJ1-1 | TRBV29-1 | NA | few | TGCAGTTACCAGGAGAACACTGAAGCTTTCTTT | CSYQENTEAFF
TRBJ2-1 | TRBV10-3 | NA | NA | TGTGCCATCAGTGAGTCCACGGGACCTTACAATGAGCAGTTCTTC | CAISESTGPYNEQFF
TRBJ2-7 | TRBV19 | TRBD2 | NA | TGTGCCAGTAGTATAGCGGGGGGCTCCTACGAGCAGTACTTC | CASSIAGGSYEQYF
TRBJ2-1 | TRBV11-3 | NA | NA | TGTGCCAGCAGCTTAAGACCGAATGAGCAGTTCTTC | CASSLRPNEQFF
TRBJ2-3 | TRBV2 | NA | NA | TGTGCCAGCAGTGAAGAAAAGACGGGAGAAGGGTATTTT | CASSEEKTGEGYF
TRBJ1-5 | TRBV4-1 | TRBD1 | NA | TGCGCCAGCAGCCGCCCGGGACAGCCTTCCAATCAGCCCCAGCATTTT | CASSRPGQPSNQPQHF
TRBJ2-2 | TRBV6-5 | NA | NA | TGTGCCAGCAGGACCCCCGGGGCCCACGGGGAGCTGTTTTTT | CASRTPGAHGELFF
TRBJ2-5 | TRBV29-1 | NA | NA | TGCAGCGTCGAGGGCAGGGTACAAGAGACCCAGTACTTC | CSVEGRVQETQYF
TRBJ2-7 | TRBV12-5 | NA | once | TGTGCTAGTGGTTTGAGAGATGGATACGAGCAGTACTTC | CASGLRDGYEQYF
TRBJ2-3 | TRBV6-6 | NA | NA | TGTGCCAGCAGTTACCGTTCCGGGAATGGTGGAGATACGCAGTATTTT | CASSYRSGNGGDTQYF
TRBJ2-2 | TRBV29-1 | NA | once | TGCAGCGTTATGCAGCTGAACACCGGGGAGCTGTTTTTT | CSVMQLNTGELFF
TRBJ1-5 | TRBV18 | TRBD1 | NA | TGTGCCAGCTCACCCCCGGGACGTGTGGGGACAGGGAGCAATCAGCCCCAGCATTTT | CASSPPGRVGTGSNQPQHF
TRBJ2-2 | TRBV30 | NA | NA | TGTGCCCTTAACACCGGGGAGCTGTTTTTT | CALNTGELFF
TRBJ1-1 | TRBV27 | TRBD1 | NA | TGTGCCAGCAGCCTAAGGACAGGGACTGAAGCTTTCTTT | CASSLRTGTEAFF
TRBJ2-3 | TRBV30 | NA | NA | TGTGCCTGGAGTCCAGGGGAACCAGATACGCAGTATTTT | CAWSPGEPDTQYF
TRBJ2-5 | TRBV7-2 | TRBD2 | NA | TGTGCCAGCAGCTTGGGACTAGCGGGGCAAGAGACCCAGTACTTC | CASSLGLAGQETQYF
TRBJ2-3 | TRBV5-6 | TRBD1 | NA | TGTGCCAGCAGTTCTGGGACAGGGTTGAACACAGATACGCAGTATTTT | CASSSGTGLNTDTQYF
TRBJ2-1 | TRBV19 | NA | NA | TGTGCCAGTAGTACTGACGAGGTGGGCTCCTACAATGAGCAGTTCTTC | CASSTDEVGSYNEQFF
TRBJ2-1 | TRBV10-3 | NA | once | TGTGCCATCAGTGAGTCTTCAGGGGAGGGCAATGAGCAGTTCTTC | CAISESSGEGNEQFF
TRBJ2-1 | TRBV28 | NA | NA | TGTGCCAGCAGTTTAGCGGGCCGCGATGAGCAGTTCTTC | CASSLAGRDEQFF
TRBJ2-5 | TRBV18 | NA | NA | TGTGCCAGCTCACCACTGCGGCGAGAGACCCAGTGGTACTTC | CASSPLRRETQWYF
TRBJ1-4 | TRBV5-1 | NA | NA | TGCGCCAGCAGCCTTGGACGGGCAACTAATGAAAAACTGTTTTTT | CASSLGRATNEKLFF
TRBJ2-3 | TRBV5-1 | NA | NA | TGCGCCAGTAGGGCTATCCCCACAGATACGCAGTATTTT | CASRAIPTDTQYF
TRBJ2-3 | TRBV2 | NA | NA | TGTGCCAGCAGCAAAGCCTATACGCAGTATTTT | CASSKAYTQYF
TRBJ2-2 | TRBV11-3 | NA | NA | TGTGCCAGCAGCGTGGCGCCCGGGGAGCTGTTTTTT | CASSVAPGELFF
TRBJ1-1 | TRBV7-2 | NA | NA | TGTGCCAGCAGCCCCCCCGGTTATCTGAACACTGAAGCTTTCTTT | CASSPPGYLNTEAFF
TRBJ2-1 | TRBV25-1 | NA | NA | TGTGCCAGCAGTGAGGCGAGCTACAATGAGCAGTTCTTC | CASSEASYNEQFF
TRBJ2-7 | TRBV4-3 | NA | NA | TGCGCCAGCAGCCAAGTCTCAGACAGGGAGGGCTCCGAGCAGTACTTC | CASSQVSDREGSEQYF
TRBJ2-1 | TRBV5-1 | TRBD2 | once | TGCGCCAGCAGCTTGGGTAATAGCGGGATAAATGAGCAGTTCTTC | CASSLGNSGINEQFF
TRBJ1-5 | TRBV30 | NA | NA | TGTGCCTGGAGTGTCAGGACGGGAGGACAGCCCCAGCATTTT | CAWSVRTGGQPQHF
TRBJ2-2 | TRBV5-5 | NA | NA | TGTGCCAGCAGCCCCGCTGCGTCCGGGGAGCTGTTTTTT | CASSPAASGELFF
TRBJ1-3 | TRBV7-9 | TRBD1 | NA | TGTGCCAGCAGCAAGCCGGGACAGAGCTCTGGAAACACCATATATTTT | CASSKPGQSSGNTIYF
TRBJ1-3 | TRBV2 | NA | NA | TGTGCCAGCCTATCCGAGCGGTCCTTTGGAAACACCATATATTTT | CASLSERSFGNTIYF
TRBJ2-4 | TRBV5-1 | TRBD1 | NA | TGCGCCAGCAGCTTTTTCGACAGGGTGAACATTCAGTACTTC | CASSFFDRVNIQYF
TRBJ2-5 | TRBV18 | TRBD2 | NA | TGTGCCAGCTCACCACCGGTCGGCCTAGCGGGAGCGGGAGAGACCCAGTACTTC | CASSPPVGLAGAGETQYF
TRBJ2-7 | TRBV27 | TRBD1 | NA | TGTGCCAGCAGAAAAGGGACAGGCAGCGAGCAGTACTTC | CASRKGTGSEQYF
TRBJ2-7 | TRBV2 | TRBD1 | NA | TGTGCCAGCACTGGACAGGGGGGCTCCTACGAGCAGTACTTC | CASTGQGGSYEQYF
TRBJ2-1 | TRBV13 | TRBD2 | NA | TGTGCCAGCAGCTCGACCCGCTCGTCCGGGACTAGGAGTTTCCCTGAGCAGTTCTTC | CASSSTRSSGTRSFPEQFF
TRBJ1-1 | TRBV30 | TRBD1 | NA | TGTGCCTGGAGTCGGACAGGTCTGAACACTGAAGCTTTCTTT | CAWSRTGLNTEAFF
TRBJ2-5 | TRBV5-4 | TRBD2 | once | TGTGCCAGCAGCTTGGGTCCAGTGTCTAGCGGGAGGCAAGAGACCCAGTACTTC | CASSLGPVSSGRQETQYF
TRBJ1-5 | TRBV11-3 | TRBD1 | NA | TGTGCCAGCAGCCCTACCGACAGGGTTTGTGATCAGCCCCAGCATTTT | CASSPTDRVCDQPQHF
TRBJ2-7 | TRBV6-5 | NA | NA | TGTGCCAGCAGTCCACAATCGAGGGAGCAGTACTTC | CASSPQSREQYF
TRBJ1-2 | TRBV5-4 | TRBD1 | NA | TGTGCCAGCAGCGTTGGAGGGGACAGGATTAACTATGGCTACACCTTC | CASSVGGDRINYGYTF
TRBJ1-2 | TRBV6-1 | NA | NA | TGTGCCAGCAGTGAAGCGCAGACGAACTATGGCTACACCTTC | CASSEAQTNYGYTF
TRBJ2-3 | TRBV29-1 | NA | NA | TGCAGCGTTGAAGGGGACTTTCGGGAAAGCACAGATACGCAGTATTTT | CSVEGDFRESTDTQYF
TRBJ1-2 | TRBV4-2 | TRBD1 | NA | TGTGCCAGCAGCCAAGATAGGGGACAGGGCAACTATGGCTACACCTTC | CASSQDRGQGNYGYTF
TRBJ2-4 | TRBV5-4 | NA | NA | TGTGCCAGCAGCCCTCTCGGGGGTGGCAAAAACATTCAGTACTTC | CASSPLGGGKNIQYF
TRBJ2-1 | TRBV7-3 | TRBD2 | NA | TGTGCCAGCAGCCGGACTAGCGGGGACCCCACGGAGCAGTTCTTC | CASSRTSGDPTEQFF
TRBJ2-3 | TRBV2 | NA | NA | TGTGCCAGCAGTGAAGCTCGAGCTCTAGCCCGCGCAGATACGCAGTATTTT | CASSEARALARADTQYF
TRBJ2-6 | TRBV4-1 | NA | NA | TGCGCCAGCAGCCCCAGGAATGGGGCCAACGTCCTGACTTTC | CASSPRNGANVLTF
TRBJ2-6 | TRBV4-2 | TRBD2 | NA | TGTGCCAGCAGCCAAGGGGAGGGGAGCTCTGGGGCCAACGTCCTGACTTTC | CASSQGEGSSGANVLTF